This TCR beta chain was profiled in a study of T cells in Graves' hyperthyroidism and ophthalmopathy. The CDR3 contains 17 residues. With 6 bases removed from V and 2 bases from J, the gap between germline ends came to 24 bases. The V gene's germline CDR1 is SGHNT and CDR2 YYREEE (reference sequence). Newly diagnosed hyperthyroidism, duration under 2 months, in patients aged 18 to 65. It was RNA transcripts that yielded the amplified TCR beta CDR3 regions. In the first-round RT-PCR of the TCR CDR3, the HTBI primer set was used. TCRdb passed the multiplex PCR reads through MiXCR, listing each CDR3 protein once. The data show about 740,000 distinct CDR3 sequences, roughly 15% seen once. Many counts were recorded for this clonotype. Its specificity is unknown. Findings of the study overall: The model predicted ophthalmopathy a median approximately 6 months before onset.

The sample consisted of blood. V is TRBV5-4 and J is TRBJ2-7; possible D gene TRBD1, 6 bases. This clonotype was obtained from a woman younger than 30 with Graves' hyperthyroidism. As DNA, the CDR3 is TGTGCCAGCACCAGAGGGGCTCCCACCGGACAGACCTACGAGCAGTACTTC. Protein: CASTRGAPTGQTYEQYF.